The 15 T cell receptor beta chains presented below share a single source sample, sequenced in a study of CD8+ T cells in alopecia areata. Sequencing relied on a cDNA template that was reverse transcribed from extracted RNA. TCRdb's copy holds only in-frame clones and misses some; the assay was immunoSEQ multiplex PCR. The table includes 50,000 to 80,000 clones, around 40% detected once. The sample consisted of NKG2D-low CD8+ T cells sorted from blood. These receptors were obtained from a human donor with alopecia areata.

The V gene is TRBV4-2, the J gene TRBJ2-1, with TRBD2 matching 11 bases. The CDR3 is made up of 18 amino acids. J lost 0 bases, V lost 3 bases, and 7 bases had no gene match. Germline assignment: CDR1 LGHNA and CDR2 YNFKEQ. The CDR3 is CASSHGTSGTYSYNEQFF. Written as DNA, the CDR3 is TGTGCCAGCAGCCACGGGACTAGCGGAACCTACTCCTACAATGAGCAGTTCTTC.

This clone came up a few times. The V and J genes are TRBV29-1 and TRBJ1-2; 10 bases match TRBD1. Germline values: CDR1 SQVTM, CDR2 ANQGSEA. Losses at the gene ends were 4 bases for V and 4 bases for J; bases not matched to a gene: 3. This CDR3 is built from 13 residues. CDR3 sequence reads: CSVAGTGVYGYTF. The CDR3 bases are TGCAGCGTTGCCGGGACAGGGGTCTATGGCTACACCTTC.

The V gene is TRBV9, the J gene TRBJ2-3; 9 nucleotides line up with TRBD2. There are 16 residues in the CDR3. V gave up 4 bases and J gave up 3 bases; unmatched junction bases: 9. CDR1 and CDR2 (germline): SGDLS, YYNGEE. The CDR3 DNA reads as TGTGCCAGCAGCCTTTTGGCGGGAGGGCCGACAGATACGCAGTATTTT. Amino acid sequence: CASSLLAGGPTDTQYF. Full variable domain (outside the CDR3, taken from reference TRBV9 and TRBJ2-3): DSGVTQTPKHLITATGQRVTLRCSPRSGDLSVYWYQQSLDQGLQFLIQYYNGEERAKGNILERFSAQQFPDLHSELNLSSLELGDSALYFCASSLLAGGPTDTQYFGPGTRLTVL.

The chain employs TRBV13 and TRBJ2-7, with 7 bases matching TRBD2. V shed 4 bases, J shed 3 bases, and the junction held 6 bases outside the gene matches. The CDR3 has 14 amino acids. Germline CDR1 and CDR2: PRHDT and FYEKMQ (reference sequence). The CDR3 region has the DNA TGTGCCAGCAGCTCGGGAGGACTCTACTACGAGCAGTACTTC. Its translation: CASSSGGLYYEQYF.

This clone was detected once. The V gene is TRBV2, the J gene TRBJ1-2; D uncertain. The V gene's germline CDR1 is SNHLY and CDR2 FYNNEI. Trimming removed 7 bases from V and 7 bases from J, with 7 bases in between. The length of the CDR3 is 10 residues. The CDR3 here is CASIEVGYTF. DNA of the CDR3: TGTGCCAGCATAGAGGTTGGCTACACCTTC.

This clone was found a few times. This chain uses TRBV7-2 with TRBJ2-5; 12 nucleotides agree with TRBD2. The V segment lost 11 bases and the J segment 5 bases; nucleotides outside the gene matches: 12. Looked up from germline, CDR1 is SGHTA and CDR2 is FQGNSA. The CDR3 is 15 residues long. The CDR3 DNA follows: TGTGCCTGCCCGCCTAGCGGGGGGGTCCGGGAGACCCAGTACTTC. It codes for CACPPSGGVRETQYF.

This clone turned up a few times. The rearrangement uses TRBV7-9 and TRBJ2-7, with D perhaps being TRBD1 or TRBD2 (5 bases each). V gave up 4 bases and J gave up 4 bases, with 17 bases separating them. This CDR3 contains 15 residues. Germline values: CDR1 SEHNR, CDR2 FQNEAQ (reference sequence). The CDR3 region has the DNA TGTGCCAGCAGCTCAGAGCGTCGGGGACCGTACGAGCAGTACTTC. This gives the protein CASSSERRGPYEQYF. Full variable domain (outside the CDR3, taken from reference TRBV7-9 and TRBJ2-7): DTGVSQNPRHKITKRGQNVTFRCDPISEHNRLYWYRQTLGQGPEFLTYFQNEAQLEKSRLLSDRFSAERPKGSFSTLEIQRTEQGDSAMYLCASSSERRGPYEQYFGPGTRLTVT.

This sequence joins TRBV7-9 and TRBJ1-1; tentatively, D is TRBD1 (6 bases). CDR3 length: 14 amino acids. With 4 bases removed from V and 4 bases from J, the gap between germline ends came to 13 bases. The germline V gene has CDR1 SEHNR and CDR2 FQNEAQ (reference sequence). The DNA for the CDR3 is TGTGCCAGCAGCTCGACAGGATTGACCACTGAAGCTTTCTTT. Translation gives CASSSTGLTTEAFF.

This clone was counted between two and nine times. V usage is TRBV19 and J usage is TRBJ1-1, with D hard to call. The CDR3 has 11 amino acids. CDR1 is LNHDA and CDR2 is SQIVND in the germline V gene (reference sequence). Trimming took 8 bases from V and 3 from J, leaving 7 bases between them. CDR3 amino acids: CASSVYTEAFF. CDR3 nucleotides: TGTGCCAGTTCCGTTTACACTGAAGCTTTCTTT.

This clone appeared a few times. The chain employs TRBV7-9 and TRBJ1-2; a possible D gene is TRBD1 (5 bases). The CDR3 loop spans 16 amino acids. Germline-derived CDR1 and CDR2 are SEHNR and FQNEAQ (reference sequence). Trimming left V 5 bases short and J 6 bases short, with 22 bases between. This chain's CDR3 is CASSESGGVNRDGYTF. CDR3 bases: TGTGCCAGCAGCGAAAGCGGAGGGGTTAATAGGGATGGCTACACCTTC.

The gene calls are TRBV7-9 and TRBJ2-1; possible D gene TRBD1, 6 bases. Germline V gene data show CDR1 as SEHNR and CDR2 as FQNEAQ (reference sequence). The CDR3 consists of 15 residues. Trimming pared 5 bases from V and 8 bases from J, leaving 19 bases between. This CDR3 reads CASSPGQWERDEQFF. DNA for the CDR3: TGTGCCAGCAGCCCCGGACAGTGGGAACGCGATGAGCAGTTCTTC.

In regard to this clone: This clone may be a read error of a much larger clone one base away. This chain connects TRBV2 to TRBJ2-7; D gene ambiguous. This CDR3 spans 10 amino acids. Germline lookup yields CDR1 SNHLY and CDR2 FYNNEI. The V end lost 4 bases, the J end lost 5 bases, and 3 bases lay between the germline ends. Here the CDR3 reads CASSGNEQYF. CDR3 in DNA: TGTGCCAGCAGTGGGAACGAGCAGTACTTC.

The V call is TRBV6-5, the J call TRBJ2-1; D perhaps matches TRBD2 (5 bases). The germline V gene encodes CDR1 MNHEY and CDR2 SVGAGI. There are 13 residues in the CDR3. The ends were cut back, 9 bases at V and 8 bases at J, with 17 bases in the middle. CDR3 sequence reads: CASWRTFWDEQFF. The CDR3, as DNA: TGTGCCAGTTGGAGGACTTTCTGGGATGAGCAGTTCTTC.

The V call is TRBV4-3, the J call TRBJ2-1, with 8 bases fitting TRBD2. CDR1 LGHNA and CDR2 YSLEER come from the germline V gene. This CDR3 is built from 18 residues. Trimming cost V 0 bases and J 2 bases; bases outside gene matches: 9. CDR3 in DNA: TGCGCCAGCAGCCAAGATGGGCTAGCGGGTACAACCTACAATGAGCAGTTCTTC. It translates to CASSQDGLAGTTYNEQFF.

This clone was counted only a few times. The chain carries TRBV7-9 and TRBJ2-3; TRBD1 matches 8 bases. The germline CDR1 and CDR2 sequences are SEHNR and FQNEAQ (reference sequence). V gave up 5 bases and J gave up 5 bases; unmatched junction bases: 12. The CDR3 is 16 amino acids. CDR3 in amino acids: CASSPFSDRAEDTQYF. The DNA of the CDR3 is TGTGCCAGCAGCCCTTTTTCGGACAGGGCTGAAGATACGCAGTATTTT.